This T cell receptor beta chain was documented in a study of CD8 T cells in Susac syndrome. General observations from the study: Within Susac syndrome CD4+ T cell repertoires, clonal expansion was not evident.

This clonotype was found once. Antigen specificity is unknown. Random hexamers were used to reverse transcribe an amount of 0.5 to 1 ug RNA. The TCR beta CDR3 was amplified by immunoSEQ multiplex PCR across 54 Vbeta, 13 Jbeta. TCRdb reprocessed the immunoSEQ multiplex PCR reads via MiXCR and lists one record per CDR3 protein. The sample lists under 150,000 distinct CDR3 sequences; around 93% were seen once. The sequence came from a human donor with Susac syndrome. Sequencing was performed on CD4+ T cells from PBMCs.

CDR3 sequence reads: CASSSWGGTGVYNEQFF. In DNA form, the CDR3 reads TGTGCCAGCAGCTCCTGGGGTGGGACAGGGGTCTACAATGAGCAGTTCTTC. The chain joins TRBV5-4 to TRBJ2-1; TRBD1 matches at 10 bases. Germline V gives CDR1 SGHNT, CDR2 YYREEE (reference sequence). With 3 bases clipped from V and 3 bases from J, the junction kept 9 bases outside the gene matches. CDR3 size: 17 residues.